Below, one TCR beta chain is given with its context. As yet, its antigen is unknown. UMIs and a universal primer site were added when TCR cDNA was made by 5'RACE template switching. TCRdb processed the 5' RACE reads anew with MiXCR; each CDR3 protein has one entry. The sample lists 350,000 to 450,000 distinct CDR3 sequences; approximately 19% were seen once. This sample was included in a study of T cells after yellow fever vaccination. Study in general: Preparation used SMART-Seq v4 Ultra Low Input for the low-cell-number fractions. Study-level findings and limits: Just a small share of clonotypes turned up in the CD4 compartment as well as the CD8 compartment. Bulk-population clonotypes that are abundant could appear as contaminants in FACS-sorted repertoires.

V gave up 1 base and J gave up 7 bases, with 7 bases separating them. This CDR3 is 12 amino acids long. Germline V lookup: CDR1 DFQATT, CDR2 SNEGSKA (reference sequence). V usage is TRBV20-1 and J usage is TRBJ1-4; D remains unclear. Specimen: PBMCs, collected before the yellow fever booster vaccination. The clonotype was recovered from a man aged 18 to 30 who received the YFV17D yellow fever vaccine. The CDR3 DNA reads TGCAGTGCTAGAGGGGGAAGTGAAAAACTGTTTTTT. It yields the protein CSARGGSEKLFF.